The clone carrying this T cell receptor beta chain was counted a single time. The data are from a study of blood T cell repertoires in COVID-19. In the original processing: Amplification from reference gene primers served as the basis for estimated nucleated cell counts. Measured with immunoSEQ multiplex PCR; TCRdb has only the in-frame clones, and not every one. That table is the source of V, J and clone size, and D and trimming were worked out from the DNA. The repertoire holds some 97,000 clones, more than 75% seen once, with more than 10% in the top ten. CDR1 and CDR2 from the germline V gene are SGHRS and YFSETQ. The length of the CDR3 is 17 residues. V lost 0 bases to trimming and J lost 3 bases; unmatched junction nucleotides: 8.

The sample was peripheral blood. The clonotype was recovered from a human donor in a cohort sampled during active COVID-19. The V call is TRBV5-1, the J call TRBJ2-7, with 11 bases aligning to TRBD2. Written as DNA, the CDR3 is TGCGCCAGCAGCTTGGAACGACTAGCGGGAACCCTCTACGAGCAGTACTTC. It translates to CASSLERLAGTLYEQYF.